This T cell receptor (beta chain) was sequenced during a study of control samples from healthy donors and cancer patients. Method: immunoSEQ multiplex PCR; TCRdb's copy keeps in-frame clones and lacks some. The sample carries about 54,000 clones, almost 96% recorded once. CDR1 is MNHEY, CDR2 SVGAGI, per germline. V shed 4 bases, J shed 2 bases, and the junction held 2 bases outside the gene matches. This CDR3 region has 15 residues. Sequencing input: blood. J is TRBJ2-1 and V is TRBV6-5, with 10 bases fitting TRBD2. The receptor was isolated from a woman in her 30s in good health. Written as DNA, the CDR3 is TGTGCCAGCAGTTCTAGCGGGAGCCCCTACAATGAGCAGTTCTTC. Translated: CASSSSGSPYNEQFF.